The present entry profiles one T cell receptor (beta chain) with its context. Its antigen is currently unknown. The CDR3 sequence is 14 residues long. The junction had 9 bases not matched to a gene; V was cut back by 4 bases and J by 4 bases. Germline V lookup: CDR1 SQVTM, CDR2 ANQGSEA. Vbeta (60) and Jbeta (13) primers were used in the PCR. The method was immunoSEQ multiplex PCR; TCRdb's version includes in-frame clones alone and lacks a portion of them. The sample lists 150,000 to 200,000 clones, over 60% seen once, with about 2.5% in the top ten. This entry comes from a study of cytomegalovirus exposure and HLA in healthy donors. Study-wide context: About 85 million unique TCRs from HLA-typed donors were held in an early release of data. General observations from the study: The authors later linked a missense DCLRE1C variant to TCR beta V- and J-gene trimming.

The TCR originated in a woman between 50 and 59 years old in good health and CMV-seronegative. Source material: PBMCs. The J gene is TRBJ1-1, the V gene TRBV29-1, with 7 bases that match TRBD1. CDR3 loop: CSVGMRQGGTEAFF. In DNA form, the CDR3 reads TGCAGCGTTGGGATGAGACAGGGAGGCACTGAAGCTTTCTTT.